This note documents a single T cell receptor (beta chain) sequence. The antigen is unknown. Possible read error: a much larger clone is one base away. The CDR3 has 17 residues. The germline CDR1 and CDR2 sequences are DFQATT and SNEGSKA (reference sequence). This specimen belongs to a study of blood T cells in healthy people across ages. Study-wide points: The study lacked donor CMV status, which possibly confounded expanded clonotype changes.

Peripheral blood samples of roughly 10 milliliters were drawn from each donor. A second PCR, run for roughly 7 to 12 cycles, used a sample-barcoded 5' primer plus a J-beta primer mix. Each cDNA molecule was tagged by a template-switch adaptor with 12 random nucleotides. The yield of each sample was at least 3 million CDR3-containing paired-end reads. TCRdb analysed the 5' RACE reads with MiXCR anew, one entry per CDR3 protein. The top ten hold roughly 8.2% of the sample, which has around 1.7 million distinct CDR3 sequences, roughly 28% seen once. The sequence came from a woman aged 25 to 39 in good health. The J gene is TRBJ1-5, the V gene TRBV20-1, with 9 bases lining up with TRBD1. The material sequenced was blood. Here the CDR3 DNA reads TGCAGTACTAGAGATAGGAAGGGGGACAGGGATAATCAGCCCCAGCATTTT. Amino acids: CSTRDRKGDRDNQPQHF.